This TCR beta chain is drawn from a study of cytomegalovirus exposure and HLA in healthy donors. Study-level findings and limits: In a later analysis, across HLA loci, associated TCR counts were highest for DRB1, lowest for HLA-C. A few of the chains that were CMV-associated were confirmed in vitro to be specific for CMV antigens. Presence/absence comparisons presumed near-even sequencing depth among donors.

A note on this clone: Its cognate antigen is unknown.

The CDR3 sequence is 14 residues long. V lost 3 bases to trimming and J lost 2 bases, with 9 bases between them. Germline V gene sequence: CDR1 SGDLS, CDR2 YYNGEE. In the PCR, 60 Vbeta and 13 Jbeta primers were used. The protocol was immunoSEQ multiplex PCR, while the TCRdb copy is restricted to in-frame clones and leaves out a portion. In the table there are roughly 100,000 clones, about 77% of which are singletons. Specimen: PBMCs. The chain joins TRBV9 to TRBJ1-3; D may be TRBD1 (6 bases). The TCR originated in a woman between 18 and 30 years old in good health and CMV-seropositive. This chain's CDR3 is CASSGSGAGNTIYF. The CDR3, as DNA: TGTGCCAGCAGCGGTTCAGGGGCTGGAAACACCATATATTTT.